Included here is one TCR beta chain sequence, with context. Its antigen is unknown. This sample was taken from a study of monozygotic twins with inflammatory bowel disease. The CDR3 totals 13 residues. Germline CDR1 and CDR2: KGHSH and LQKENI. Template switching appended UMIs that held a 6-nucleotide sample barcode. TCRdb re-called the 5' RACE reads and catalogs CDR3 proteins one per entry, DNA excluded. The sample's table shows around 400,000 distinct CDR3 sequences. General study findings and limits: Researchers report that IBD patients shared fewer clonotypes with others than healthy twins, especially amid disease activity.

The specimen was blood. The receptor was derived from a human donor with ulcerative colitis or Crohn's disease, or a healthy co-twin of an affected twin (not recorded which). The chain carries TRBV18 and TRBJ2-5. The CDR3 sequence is CASSRAFQETQYF.